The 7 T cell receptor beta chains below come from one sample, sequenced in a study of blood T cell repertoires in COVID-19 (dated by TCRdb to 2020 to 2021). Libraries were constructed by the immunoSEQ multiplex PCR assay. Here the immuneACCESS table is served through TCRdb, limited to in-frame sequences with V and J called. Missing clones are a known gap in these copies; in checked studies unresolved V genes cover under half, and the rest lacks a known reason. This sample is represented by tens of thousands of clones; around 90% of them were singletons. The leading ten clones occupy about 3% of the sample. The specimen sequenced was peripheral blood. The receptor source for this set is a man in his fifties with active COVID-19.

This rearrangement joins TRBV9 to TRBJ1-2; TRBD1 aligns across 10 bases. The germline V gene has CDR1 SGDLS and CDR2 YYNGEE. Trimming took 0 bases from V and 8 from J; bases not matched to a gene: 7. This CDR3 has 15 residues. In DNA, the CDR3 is TGTGCCAGCAGCGTAGACCGGGGACAGGGGAGCGGCTACACCTTC. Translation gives CASSVDRGQGSGYTF.

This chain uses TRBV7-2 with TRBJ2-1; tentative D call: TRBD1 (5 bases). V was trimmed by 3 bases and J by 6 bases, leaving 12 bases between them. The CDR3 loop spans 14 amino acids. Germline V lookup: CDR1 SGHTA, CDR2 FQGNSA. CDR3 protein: CASSFRGSFNEQFF. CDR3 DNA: TGTGCCAGCAGCTTTAGGGGCTCTTTCAATGAGCAGTTCTTC.

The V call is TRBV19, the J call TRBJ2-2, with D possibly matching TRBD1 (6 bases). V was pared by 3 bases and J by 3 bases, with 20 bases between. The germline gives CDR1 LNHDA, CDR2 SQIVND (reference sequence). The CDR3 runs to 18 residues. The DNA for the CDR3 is TGTGCCAGTAGTATGGGACACACAAACGGATTGGACACCGGGGAGCTGTTTTTT. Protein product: CASSMGHTNGLDTGELFF. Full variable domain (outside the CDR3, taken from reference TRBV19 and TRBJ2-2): DGGITQSPKYLFRKEGQNVTLSCEQNLNHDAMYWYRQDPGQGLRLIYYSQIVNDFQKGDIAEGYSVSREKKESFPLTVTSAQKNPTAFYLCASSMGHTNGLDTGELFFGEGSRLTVL.

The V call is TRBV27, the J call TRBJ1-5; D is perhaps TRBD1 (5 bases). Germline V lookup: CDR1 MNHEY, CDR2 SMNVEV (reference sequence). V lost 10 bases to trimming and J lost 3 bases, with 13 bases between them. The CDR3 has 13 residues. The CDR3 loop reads CATSRQFNQPQHF. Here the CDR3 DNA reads TGTGCCACCTCTAGACAGTTCAATCAGCCCCAGCATTTT.

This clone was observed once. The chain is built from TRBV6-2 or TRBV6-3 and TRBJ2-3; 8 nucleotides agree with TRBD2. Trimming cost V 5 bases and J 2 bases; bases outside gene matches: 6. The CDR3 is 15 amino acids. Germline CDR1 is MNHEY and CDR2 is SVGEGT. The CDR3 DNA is TGTGCCAGCAGTGGGACTAGTGGCCCCACAGATACGCAGTATTTT. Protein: CASSGTSGPTDTQYF.

CDR3 DNA sequence: TGTGCCAGCAGCTTGCTAGCGGGGGGGCCCGAGACCCAGTACTTC. It encodes CASSLLAGGPETQYF. The rearrangement joins TRBV3-1 (or the pseudogene TRBV3-2) to TRBJ2-5, with TRBD2 matching 12 bases. The J segment lost 5 bases and the V segment lost 5 bases, leaving 6 bases of the junction unmatched. The CDR3 covers 15 residues. Per the germline V gene, CDR1 is LGHDT and CDR2 is YNNKEL (reference sequence).

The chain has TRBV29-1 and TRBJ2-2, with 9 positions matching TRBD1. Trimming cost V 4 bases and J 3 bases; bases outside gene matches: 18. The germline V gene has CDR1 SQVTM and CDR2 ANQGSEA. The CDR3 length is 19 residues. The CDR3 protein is CSVARDRVALADYTGELFF. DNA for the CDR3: TGCAGCGTTGCCCGGGACAGGGTAGCCTTAGCGGACTACACCGGGGAGCTGTTTTTT.